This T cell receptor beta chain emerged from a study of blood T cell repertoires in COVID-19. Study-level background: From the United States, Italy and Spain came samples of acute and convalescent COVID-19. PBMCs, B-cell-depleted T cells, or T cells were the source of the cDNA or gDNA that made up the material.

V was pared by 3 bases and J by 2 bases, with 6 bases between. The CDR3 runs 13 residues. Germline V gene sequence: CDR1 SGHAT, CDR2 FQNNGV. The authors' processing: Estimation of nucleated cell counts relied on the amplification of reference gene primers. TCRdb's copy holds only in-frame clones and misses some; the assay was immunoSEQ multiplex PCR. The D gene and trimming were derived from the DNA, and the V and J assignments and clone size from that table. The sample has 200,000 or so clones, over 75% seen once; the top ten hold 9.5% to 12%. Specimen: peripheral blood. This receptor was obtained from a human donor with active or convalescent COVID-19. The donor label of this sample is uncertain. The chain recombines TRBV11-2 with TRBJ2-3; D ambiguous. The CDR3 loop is CASSFEYTDTQYF. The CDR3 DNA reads TGTGCCAGCAGCTTCGAGTACACAGATACGCAGTATTTT.